Sequencing of this TCR beta chain was carried out in a study of T cell repertoires in cytomegalovirus infection (dated by TCRdb to about 2019). Background on the whole study: Peptide stimulations targeted recently identified HLA-C-restricted CMV epitopes, whose presentation resists viral immunomodulation, together with well-studied HLA-B-restricted epitopes. Because public TCR beta signatures pointed to carriage of CMV infection together with the matching HLA type, the HLA type of each donor mattered for the analysis.

This sample's treatment or condition label indicates: in vitro stimulation with specific CMV peptide epitopes to enrich CMV-specific T cells. Comments on this clonotype: Its antigen is not yet known. Base qualities were left out, and no much larger clone turns up one base away.

For sequencing, an Illumina HiSeq 1500 was employed. The public reads were quality trimmed at Q25 with fastp and then assembled into clones with MiXCR by TCRdb, keeping productive beta chains. Under each unique CDR3 protein, matching rows form one entry showing the most common genes and DNA. The sample data list 680,000 or so distinct CDR3 sequences, and around 31% of these were observed just once. The top ten clonotypes cover about 18% of the sample. The CDR3 starts with the cysteine, ends with the phenylalanine, and has 17 residues. Left in the record is the CDR3 DNA by itself, 51 bases read in frame from the first base. CDR1 and CDR2 (SGHTA, FQGNSA) derive from the germline V gene. V gives up 3 bases and J gives up 4 bases, and the segment between their germline ends measures 18 bases. The study at large found these results: Cumulative frequency of public TCR beta family members discriminated carriers of CMV infection plus the relevant HLA type in this cohort and an independent 352-donor cohort. The ex vivo response was dominated by HLA-C-restricted CMV-specific TCR beta clonotypes, which also provided the single most frequent clonotype in two of eight donors.

Source: cultured PBMCs, taken from culture after CMV antigen stimulation. The V and J genes are TRBV7-2 and TRBJ2-2; a weak D assignment points to TRBD2 (6 bases agree). This TCR came from a human donor in good health (CMV status not recorded). Some clones in this sample may be carry-over from other donors' samples. The DNA is as follows: TGTGCCAGCAGCTTGAGGCCGACTAGTCCTGGCACCGGGGAGCTGTTTTTT. This gives the protein CASSLRPTSPGTGELFF.